One T cell receptor beta chain is described in this entry. Its antigen remains unknown. Then a second PCR, running about 6 to 11 cycles, was carried out with a sample-barcoded 5' primer and a J-beta primer mix. Every individual sample yielded 3 million or more paired-end reads (each containing CDR3). TCRdb ran MiXCR on the 5' RACE reads and lists one entry per CDR3 protein. The data contain hundreds of thousands of distinct CDR3 sequences, about 48% of them singletons. This sample was taken from a study of blood T cells in healthy people across ages. Study-wide findings and caveats: TCR beta diversity correlated strongly with naive T cell percentage.

Trimming removed 6 bases at V and 1 base at J, with 16 bases between. There are 15 residues in the CDR3. Per the germline V gene, CDR1 is ENHRY and CDR2 is SYGVKD. Sequenced: blood. The sequence came from a man aged 25-45 years in good health. The chain employs TRBV10-3 and TRBJ2-7; D gene ambiguous. CDR3 protein: CAIRDVQGHSYEQYF. The DNA of the CDR3 is TGTGCCATCAGAGACGTACAAGGGCATTCCTACGAGCAGTACTTC.